Included here is one TCR beta chain sequence, with context. As yet, its antigen is unknown. The data belong to a study of CD8+ T cells in alopecia areata. Findings and limits, study-wide: Across lesional scalp, and particularly alopecia totalis/universalis, clonality surpassed that of normal scalp.

Extracted from the samples, RNA was reverse transcribed into cDNA to serve as the sequencing template. Data came from immunoSEQ multiplex PCR; TCRdb stores just in-frame clones and leaves some out. The data show about 34,000 clones, 60% to 85% seen once. Germline V lookup: CDR1 GTSNPN, CDR2 SVGIG (reference sequence). The CDR3 has 11 residues. With 3 bases removed from V and 1 base from J, the gap between germline ends came to 0 bases. Sequenced input: NKG2D-low CD8+ T cells sorted from blood. The V call is TRBV30, the J call TRBJ2-2, with unresolved D. The clonotype comes from a human donor with alopecia areata. The CDR3 DNA follows: TGTGCCTGGAGGAACACCGGGGAGCTGTTTTTT. Translating gives CAWRNTGELFF.